Each of the 4 T cell receptor beta chains below was sequenced from the same sample in a study of blood T cell repertoires in COVID-19 (TCRdb year 2020). The library was prepared using the immunoSEQ multiplex PCR assay. TCRdb provides this immuneACCESS table in a form limited to in-frame rearrangements. Some clones are lacking; in checked studies, under half of them reflect an unresolved V gene, and why the rest are absent is not known. The sample has about 160,000 clones on record, around 84% of them singletons. The top ten clones comprise under 2.5% of the sample. The specimen was peripheral blood. These receptors were taken from a man in his 70s with acute or convalescent COVID-19.

The chain recombines TRBV5-4 with TRBJ1-2; D is undetermined. Germline V gene lookup returns CDR1 SGHNT and CDR2 YYREEE (reference sequence). There are 13 residues in the CDR3. The V end was cut by 0 bases, the J end by 8 bases, with 11 bases between. The CDR3 DNA reads as TGTGCCAGCAGCTTGGCTGGGCAGTTCGGCTACACCTTC. Translated, it gives CASSLAGQFGYTF.

The V and J genes are TRBV11-2 and TRBJ2-3, with TRBD2 matching 8 bases. CDR1 and CDR2 (germline): SGHAT, FQNNGV. CDR3 size: 16 residues. Losses at the gene ends were 3 bases for V and 1 base for J; bases not matched to a gene: 6. The CDR3 reads CASSLGGTRRTDTQYF. CDR3 DNA sequence: TGTGCCAGCAGCTTGGGTGGGACTAGACGCACAGATACGCAGTATTTT.

In its sample, this clone was seen a few times. J is TRBJ2-7 and V is TRBV4-1, with 9 bases matching TRBD1. Germline CDR1 reads MGHRA; CDR2 reads YSYEKL. Trimming took 0 bases from V and 0 from J; bases not matched to a gene: 3. The CDR3 loop spans 16 amino acids. CDR3 loop: CASSQEGTGISYEQYF. Written as DNA, the CDR3 is TGCGCCAGCAGCCAAGAGGGGACAGGGATCTCCTACGAGCAGTACTTC.

The chain recombines TRBV10-3 with TRBJ1-2, with a weak D call TRBD1 (5 bases). Per germline, CDR1 ENHRY and CDR2 SYGVKD. V was trimmed by 6 bases and J by 10 bases, leaving 12 bases between them. The CDR3 is made up of 11 amino acids. CDR3 sequence: CAIRETEDYTF. CDR3 DNA sequence: TGTGCCATCAGAGAGACAGAAGACTACACCTTC.